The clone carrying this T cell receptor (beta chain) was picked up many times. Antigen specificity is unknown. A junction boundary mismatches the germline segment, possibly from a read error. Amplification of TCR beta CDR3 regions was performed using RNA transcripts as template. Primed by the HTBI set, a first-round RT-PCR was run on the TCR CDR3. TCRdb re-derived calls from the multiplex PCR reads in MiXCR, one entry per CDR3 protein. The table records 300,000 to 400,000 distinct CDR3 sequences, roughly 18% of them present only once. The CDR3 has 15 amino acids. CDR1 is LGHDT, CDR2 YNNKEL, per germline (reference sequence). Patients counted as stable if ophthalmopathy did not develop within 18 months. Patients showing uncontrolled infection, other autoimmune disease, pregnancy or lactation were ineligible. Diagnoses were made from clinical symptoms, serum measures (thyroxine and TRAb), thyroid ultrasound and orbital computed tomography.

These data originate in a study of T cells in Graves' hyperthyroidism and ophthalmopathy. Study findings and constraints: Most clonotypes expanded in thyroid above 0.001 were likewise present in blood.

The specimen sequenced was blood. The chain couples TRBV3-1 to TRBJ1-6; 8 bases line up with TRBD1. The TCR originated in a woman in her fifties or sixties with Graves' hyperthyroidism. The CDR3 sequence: CASSKEDRVDSPLHF. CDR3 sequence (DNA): TGTGCCAGCAGCAAAGAGGACAGGGTGGATTCACCCCTCCACTTT.